This T cell receptor beta chain was profiled in a study of T cell responses to AZD1222 COVID-19 vaccine. Study as a whole: Pooling was applied to second doses at about 4 or about 12 weeks.

Regarding this clone: The target antigen is unknown.

Sequencing used immunoSEQ multiplex PCR; TCRdb keeps in-frame clones, though not all of them. The data show around 200,000 clones, with around 88% seen just once and roughly 0.49% held by the top ten. CDR1 and CDR2 from the germline V gene are ENHRY and SYGVKD. The CDR3 runs to 14 residues. V was trimmed by 4 bases and J by 3 bases, leaving 13 bases between them. Findings and limits, study-wide: It should be noted that donors were predominantly white British and more often female, and clonal diversity was possibly underestimated. None of the repertoires were sampled until the peak T cell response had passed.

This chain joins TRBV10-3 and TRBJ2-7; perhaps TRBD1 as D (6 bases). Source: peripheral blood, taken on day 0 of AZD1222 vaccination. The source of this sequence is an adult in good health. CDR3 in amino acids: CAISGGQSVYEQYF. CDR3 nucleotide sequence: TGTGCCATCAGTGGGGGACAAAGCGTCTACGAGCAGTACTTC.